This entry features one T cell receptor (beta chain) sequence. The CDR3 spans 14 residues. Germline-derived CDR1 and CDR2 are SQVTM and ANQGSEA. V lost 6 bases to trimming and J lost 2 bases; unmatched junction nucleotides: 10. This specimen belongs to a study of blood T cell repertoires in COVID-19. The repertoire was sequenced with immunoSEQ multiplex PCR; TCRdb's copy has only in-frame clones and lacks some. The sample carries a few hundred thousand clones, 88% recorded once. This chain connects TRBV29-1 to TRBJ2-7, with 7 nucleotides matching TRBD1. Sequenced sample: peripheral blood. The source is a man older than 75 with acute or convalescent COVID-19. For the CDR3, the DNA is TGCAGCGTCGCAACCGTTAGGGGGCCCTACGAGCAGTACTTC. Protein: CSVATVRGPYEQYF.